This T cell receptor beta chain was retrieved from a study of vaccination and CD4 T cells after COVID-19. Overall study context: The authors exposed cells to overlapping spike peptides derived from SARS-CoV-2, HCoV-NL63, HCoV-OC43 and HCoV-229E. The authors gave control cultures a CEFX pool, an HIV-1 Nef pool, or no peptide.

Cultured CD4+ T-cell DNA underwent Oncomine TCR Beta short-read sequencing. A single record per CDR3 protein comes from TCRdb applying MiXCR to the PCR reads. This sample has 9,500 to 12,000 distinct CDR3 sequences, with 35% to 50% found just once. A note on this clonotype: What it binds is unknown.

As to treatment: roughly ten-day PBMC culture with coronavirus spike peptide pools or control peptides (ViraFEST assay). The sequenced sample consisted of CD4+ T cells from blood, cultured in vitro. The receptor's source is a human donor who had recovered from COVID-19.

The CDR3 bases are TGCAGTGCGGGGCCGAGCGGAAACATTCAGTACTTC. The encoded protein is CSAGPSGNIQYF. This chain connects TRBV20-1 to TRBJ2-4; D may match TRBD1 or TRBD2 (5 bases each). Germline CDR1 is DFQATT and CDR2 is SNEGSKA (reference sequence). The CDR3 runs to 12 residues. Trimming took 6 bases from V and 6 from J, leaving 12 bases between them.